Below are 21 T cell receptor beta chains sequenced from a single sample in a study of sequential checkpoint blockade in melanoma (dated 2019 in TCRdb). The library came from the immunoSEQ multiplex PCR assay. TCRdb holds this immuneACCESS table with in-frame rearrangements only. Some clones are missing; in checked studies, unresolved V genes explain under half, and the rest has no known cause. The sample has about 18,000 clones on record, under 75% of them singletons. The ten largest account for 15% to 20% of the sample. This specimen's treatment or condition label, interpreted: randomized to nivolumab then ipilimumab (arm A) or the reverse (arm B). The source was CD8+ T cells sorted from blood (inferred from file names), collected from a patient given nivolumab and ipilimumab in sequence. These receptors were obtained from a human donor with melanoma.

Here the CDR3 reads CASSLGGQGTEAFF. Written as DNA, the CDR3 is TGCGCCAGCAGCTTGGGGGGACAGGGAACTGAAGCTTTCTTT. The chain carries TRBV5-1 and TRBJ1-1; 9 nucleotides agree with TRBD1. The CDR3 is 14 residues long. Trimming at V came to 0 bases and at J to 5 bases, leaving 2 bases not matched to a gene. Germline V CDR1 and CDR2: SGHRS, YFSETQ.

The chain recombines TRBV7-8 with TRBJ2-3, with 7 bases aligning to TRBD1. V was clipped by 5 bases and J by 0 bases; unmatched bases: 5. CDR1 and CDR2 (germline): SGHVS, FQNEAQ. The CDR3 runs to 15 residues. The CDR3 nucleotides read TGTGCCAGCAGCGTCGGGACAGCTAGCACAGATACGCAGTATTTT. Translated: CASSVGTASTDTQYF.

The rearrangement links TRBV5-1 to TRBJ1-2; 8 bases fit TRBD1. Trimming took 0 bases from V and 2 from J; bases not matched to a gene: 6. The CDR3 is 16 residues long. Germline values: CDR1 SGHRS, CDR2 YFSETQ. The DNA of the CDR3 is TGCGCCAGCAGCTTGGCCGGGACAGGCGACAACTATGGCTACACCTTC. This encodes CASSLAGTGDNYGYTF. Based on the CDR3 plus reference TRBV5-1 and TRBJ1-2, the full variable domain is KAGVTQTPRYLIKTRGQQVTLSCSPISGHRSVSWYQQTPGQGLQFLFEYFSETQRNKGNFPGRFSGRQFSNSRSEMNVSTLELGDSALYLCASSLAGTGDNYGYTFGSGTRLTVV.

CDR3 region: CASSLRLAGEETQYF. The CDR3 nucleotides read TGTGCCAGCAGCCTCCGACTAGCGGGAGAAGAGACCCAGTACTTC. This chain joins TRBV7-9 and TRBJ2-5; 12 nucleotides line up with TRBD2. With V trimmed by 5 bases and J by 3 bases, 4 bases remained unmatched. Germline lookup yields CDR1 SEHNR and CDR2 FQNEAQ (reference sequence). The CDR3 totals 15 residues.

The rearrangement joins TRBV7-2 to TRBJ1-3; 8 bases match TRBD1. V was clipped by 5 bases and J by 2 bases; unmatched bases: 5. From germline, CDR1 is SGHTA and CDR2 FQGNSA. The CDR3 spans 15 residues. The CDR3: CASSPTGVAGNTIYF. The CDR3 DNA reads TGTGCCAGCAGCCCGACAGGGGTCGCTGGAAACACCATATATTTT.

The sample holds a few counts of this clone. The rearrangement joins TRBV7-9 to TRBJ1-1; 7 bases match TRBD1. The CDR3 consists of 15 residues. V shed 5 bases, J shed 1 base, and the junction held 7 bases outside the gene matches. Germline lookup yields CDR1 SEHNR and CDR2 FQNEAQ (reference sequence). The CDR3 loop reads CASSPETGWNTEAFF. DNA of the CDR3: TGTGCCAGCAGCCCTGAGACAGGGTGGAACACTGAAGCTTTCTTT. The variable domain in full, with the rest retrieved from reference TRBV7-9 and TRBJ1-1, is DTGVSQNPRHKITKRGQNVTFRCDPISEHNRLYWYRQTLGQGPEFLTYFQNEAQLEKSRLLSDRFSAERPKGSFSTLEIQRTEQGDSAMYLCASSPETGWNTEAFFGQGTRLTVV.

This clone qualifies as medium-sized. The chain recombines TRBV27 with TRBJ2-1, with a weak D call TRBD1 (6 bases). V lost 3 bases and J 4 bases, leaving 7 bases between the germline ends. CDR1 MNHEY and CDR2 SMNVEV come from the germline V gene (reference sequence). The CDR3 consists of 13 residues. The CDR3 nucleotides are TGTGCCAGCAGTTTTCAGGGGTACAATGAGCAGTTCTTC. Translating gives CASSFQGYNEQFF.

V and J are TRBV6-5 and TRBJ2-7, with 7 bases fitting TRBD2. Germline V gene data show CDR1 as MNHEY and CDR2 as SVGAGI. The junction had 5 bases not matched to a gene; V was cut back by 0 bases and J by 0 bases. The CDR3 totals 16 residues. CDR3 region: CASSYSERGVSYEQYF. Written as DNA, the CDR3 is TGTGCCAGCAGTTACTCCGAGCGGGGAGTCTCCTACGAGCAGTACTTC.

This clone was seen a handful of times. This chain uses TRBV5-1 with TRBJ2-1, with TRBD2 identical over 8 bases. V gave up 0 bases and J gave up 3 bases; unmatched junction bases: 5. Germline loops: CDR1 SGHRS, CDR2 YFSETQ. The CDR3 runs 16 residues. The CDR3 loop is CASSLGLAMGYNEQFF. CDR3 coding DNA: TGCGCCAGCAGCTTGGGACTAGCGATGGGCTACAATGAGCAGTTCTTC.

This clone is classed as large (0.1 to 1%). The genes are TRBV18 and TRBJ1-2; 7 positions match TRBD1. The CDR3 contains 15 residues. V shed 6 bases and J 1 base; nucleotides not matched to a gene: 8. Germline V gives CDR1 KGHSH, CDR2 LQKENI. CDR3 loop: CASSNTGTVNYGYTF. Here the CDR3 DNA reads TGTGCCAGCTCGAACACCGGGACAGTTAACTATGGCTACACCTTC.

The genes are TRBV5-4 and TRBJ2-3; 7 nucleotides line up with TRBD2. Germline V lookup: CDR1 SGHNT, CDR2 YYREEE (reference sequence). The length of the CDR3 is 14 residues. V was pared by 4 bases and J by 3 bases, with 5 bases of the junction left unmatched. CDR3 amino acids: CASSVGTTTDTQYF. The CDR3 DNA reads TGTGCCAGCAGCGTCGGGACTACTACAGATACGCAGTATTTT.

In DNA, the CDR3 is TGTGCCAGCAGTGCTCAACAGGGGAGGAACACTGAAGCTTTCTTT. As protein: CASSAQQGRNTEAFF. This rearrangement joins TRBV25-1 to TRBJ1-1, with 7 bases lining up with TRBD1. Trimming cost V 4 bases and J 1 base; bases outside gene matches: 6. This CDR3 has 15 amino acids. Germline lookup yields CDR1 MGHDK and CDR2 SYGVNS.

The chain combines TRBV5-6 with TRBJ2-7; D is possibly TRBD1 (6 bases). Germline CDR1 and CDR2: SGHDT and YYEEEE. The CDR3 loop spans 15 amino acids. Trimming removed 5 bases at V and 0 bases at J, with 15 bases between. CDR3 amino acids: CASRLWWTDSYEQYF. The CDR3, as DNA: TGTGCCAGCAGGTTATGGTGGACAGACTCCTACGAGCAGTACTTC.

The rearrangement joins TRBV6-4 to TRBJ2-1, with D perhaps TRBD1 (6 bases). The CDR3 is made up of 15 amino acids. Germline lookup yields CDR1 MRHNA and CDR2 SNTAGT. V was clipped by 8 bases and J by 7 bases, with 21 bases between them. The CDR3 reads CASSWDTSGENEQFF. The CDR3 DNA is TGTGCCAGCTCTTGGGACACCTCCGGGGAAAATGAGCAGTTCTTC.

The chain joins TRBV5-1 to TRBJ2-1, with D perhaps TRBD1 (5 bases). Germline CDR1 reads SGHRS; CDR2 reads YFSETQ. V lost 2 bases, J lost 0 bases, and 12 bases lay in between. The CDR3 runs to 16 residues. The DNA of the CDR3 is TGCGCCAGCAGCTTAGAACAGGTTAGCTCCTACAATGAGCAGTTCTTC. It is translated as CASSLEQVSSYNEQFF.

The J gene is TRBJ1-5, the V gene TRBV27; tentatively, D is TRBD1 (5 bases). Trimming shortened V by 5 bases and J by 4 bases, and 15 bases separated the two germline ends. The V gene's germline CDR1 is MNHEY and CDR2 SMNVEV (reference sequence). The CDR3 has 15 residues. In DNA form, the CDR3 reads TGTGCCAGCAGTCCGACGACGGGGGGAAATCAGCCCCAGCATTTT. It translates to CASSPTTGGNQPQHF.

The J gene is TRBJ2-7, the V gene TRBV13; a possible D gene is TRBD2 (7 bases). CDR1 and CDR2 (germline): PRHDT, FYEKMQ (reference sequence). CDR3 length: 14 residues. The ends were cut back, 7 bases at V and 2 bases at J, with 15 bases in the middle. The DNA of the CDR3 is TGTGCCAGCACGGGGGGCCGGACCACCTACGAGCAGTACTTC. It yields the protein CASTGGRTTYEQYF. Full variable domain (missing parts from reference TRBV13 and TRBJ2-7): AAGVIQSPRHLIKEKRETATLKCYPIPRHDTVYWYQQGPGQDPQFLISFYEKMQSDKGSIPDRFSAQQFSDYHSELNMSSLELGDSALYFCASTGGRTTYEQYFGPGTRLTVT.

This clone has more than one count but fewer than ten. The CDR3 DNA reads TGTGCCAGCAGTTTGGGAGGGACAGGGAACACTGAAGCTTTCTTT. Its protein is CASSLGGTGNTEAFF. The chain couples TRBV27 to TRBJ1-1; 8 positions agree with TRBD1. The J segment lost 1 base and the V segment lost 3 bases, leaving 4 bases of the junction unmatched. Germline CDR1 MNHEY, CDR2 SMNVEV (reference sequence). The CDR3 runs 15 residues.

This chain links TRBV11-2 with TRBJ1-2, with 12 positions matching TRBD1. The ends lost 1 base at V and 6 bases at J; junction bases unmatched: 3. Germline CDR1 reads SGHAT; CDR2 reads FQNNGV. The CDR3 covers 15 residues. The chain's CDR3 is CASSLGGTGGDGYTF. As DNA, the CDR3 is TGTGCCAGCAGCTTAGGGGGGACAGGGGGCGATGGCTACACCTTC.

V gene TRBV9 combines with J gene TRBJ2-1; 12 bases map to TRBD2. The V segment lost 3 bases and the J segment 7 bases; nucleotides outside the gene matches: 8. The CDR3 contains 16 residues. CDR1 is SGDLS and CDR2 is YYNGEE in the germline V gene. The CDR3 nucleotides are TGTGCCAGCAGCGATCGGACTAGCGGGACGGGAAATGAGCAGTTCTTC. Protein product: CASSDRTSGTGNEQFF.

The chain recombines TRBV4-3 with TRBJ1-1, with 8 bases that match TRBD1. V was clipped by 0 bases and J by 11 bases; unmatched bases: 11. Germline V gives CDR1 LGHNA, CDR2 YSLEER. This CDR3 has 15 amino acids. CDR3 residues: CASSQDRWQGALAFF. The CDR3 coding sequence is TGCGCCAGCAGCCAAGATCGCTGGCAGGGGGCGCTTGCTTTCTTT.